The 3 T cell receptor beta chains listed next were all sequenced from one sample in a study of CD8+ T cells in alopecia areata. From alopecia areata patients, lesional scalp punch biopsies and peripheral blood were collected. The authors extracted RNA and reverse transcribed it into cDNA as the sequencing template. Assay used: immunoSEQ multiplex PCR; TCRdb lists only in-frame clones, some missing. The data contain 8,000 to 10,000 clones, approximately 70% of them singletons. The specimen was skin. All receptors come from a human donor with alopecia areata.

V and J are TRBV9 and TRBJ2-3; 8 positions match TRBD1. The junction had 13 bases not matched to a gene; V was cut back by 3 bases and J by 4 bases. Germline V gene sequence: CDR1 SGDLS, CDR2 YYNGEE. The CDR3 runs to 17 residues. CDR3: CASSAWDRIIEADTQYF. Here the CDR3 DNA reads TGTGCCAGCAGCGCCTGGGACAGGATCATTGAGGCAGATACGCAGTATTTT.

This chain connects TRBV10-3 to TRBJ1-2, with a weak D call TRBD1 (5 bases). V lost 0 bases to trimming and J lost 8 bases, with 13 bases between them. CDR1 is ENHRY and CDR2 is SYGVKD in the germline V gene. The CDR3 consists of 14 residues. CDR3: CAISESVPGRGYTF. CDR3 DNA: TGTGCCATCAGTGAGTCGGTCCCAGGGAGAGGCTACACCTTC.

This clone appeared a single time. CDR3 nucleotide sequence: TGTGCCAGCAGTGAAGGGCGGGGGGGCCTTAATCGTGAGCAGTTCTTC. It is translated as CASSEGRGGLNREQFF. The chain joins TRBV2 to TRBJ2-1, with TRBD2 identical over 9 bases. V lost 1 base and J lost 9; bases outside the gene matches: 10. The CDR3 runs to 16 residues. Germline CDR1 and CDR2: SNHLY and FYNNEI.